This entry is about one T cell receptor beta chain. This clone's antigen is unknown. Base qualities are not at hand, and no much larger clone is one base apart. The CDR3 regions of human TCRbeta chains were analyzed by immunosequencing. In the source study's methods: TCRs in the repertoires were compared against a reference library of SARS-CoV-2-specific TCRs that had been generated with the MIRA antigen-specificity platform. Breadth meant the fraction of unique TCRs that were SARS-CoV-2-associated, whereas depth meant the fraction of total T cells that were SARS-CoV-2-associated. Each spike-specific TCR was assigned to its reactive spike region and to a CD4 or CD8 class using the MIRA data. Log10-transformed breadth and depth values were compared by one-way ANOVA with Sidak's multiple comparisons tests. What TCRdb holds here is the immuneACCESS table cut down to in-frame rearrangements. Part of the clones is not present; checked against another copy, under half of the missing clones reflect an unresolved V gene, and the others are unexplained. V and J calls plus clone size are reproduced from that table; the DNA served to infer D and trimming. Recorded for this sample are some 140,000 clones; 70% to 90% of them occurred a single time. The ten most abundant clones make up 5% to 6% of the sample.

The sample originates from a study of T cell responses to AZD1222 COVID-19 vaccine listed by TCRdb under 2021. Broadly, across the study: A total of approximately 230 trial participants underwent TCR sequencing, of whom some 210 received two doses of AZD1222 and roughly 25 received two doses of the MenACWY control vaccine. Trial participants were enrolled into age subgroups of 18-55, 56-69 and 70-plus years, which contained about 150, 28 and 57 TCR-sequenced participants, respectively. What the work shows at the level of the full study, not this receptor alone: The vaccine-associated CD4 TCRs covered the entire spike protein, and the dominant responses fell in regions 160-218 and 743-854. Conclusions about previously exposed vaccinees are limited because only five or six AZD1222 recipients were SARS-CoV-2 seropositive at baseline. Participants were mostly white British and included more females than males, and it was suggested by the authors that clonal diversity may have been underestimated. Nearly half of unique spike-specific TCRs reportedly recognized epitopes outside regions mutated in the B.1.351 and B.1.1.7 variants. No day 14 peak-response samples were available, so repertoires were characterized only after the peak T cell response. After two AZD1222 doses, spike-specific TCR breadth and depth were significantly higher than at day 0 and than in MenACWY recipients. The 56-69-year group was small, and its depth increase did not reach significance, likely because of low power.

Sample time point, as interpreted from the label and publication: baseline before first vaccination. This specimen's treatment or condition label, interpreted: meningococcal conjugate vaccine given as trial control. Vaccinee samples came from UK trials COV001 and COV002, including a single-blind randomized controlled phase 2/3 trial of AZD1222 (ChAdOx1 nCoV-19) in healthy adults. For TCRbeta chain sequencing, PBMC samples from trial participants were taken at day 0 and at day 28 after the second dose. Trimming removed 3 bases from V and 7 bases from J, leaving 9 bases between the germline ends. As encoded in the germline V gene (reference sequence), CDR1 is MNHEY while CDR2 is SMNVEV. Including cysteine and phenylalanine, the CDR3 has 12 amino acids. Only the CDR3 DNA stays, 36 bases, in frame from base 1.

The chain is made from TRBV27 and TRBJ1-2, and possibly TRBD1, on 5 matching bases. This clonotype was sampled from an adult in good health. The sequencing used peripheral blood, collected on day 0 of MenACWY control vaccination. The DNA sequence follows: TGTGCCAGCAGTTTTCGGGGCTCTGGCTACACCTTC. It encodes CASSFRGSGYTF.